The source of this TCR beta chain is a study of CD8 T cells in Susac syndrome. Remarks on this clonotype: No antigen is known for it.

General study results and limits: The number of individuals included in the study's TCR sequencing and HLA analysis was acknowledged as relatively small.

In germline, CDR1 is MNHNS, CDR2 SASEGT. This CDR3 has 10 amino acids. The authors sequenced TCR beta from blood CD8+ and CD4+ T cells. Healthy donors served as the controls. They were matched for age and sex. FACS was used to enrich TEMRA cells, whereas the CD8+ and CD4+ T cells were obtained by negative isolation. An input of about 0.45 to 1 ug of RNA was subjected to reverse transcription using random hexamers. TCRdb re-called the immunoSEQ multiplex PCR reads through MiXCR, storing one row per CDR3 protein. Found here are 80,000 to 90,000 distinct CDR3 sequences, approximately 92% of them singletons; the top ten hold approximately 0.31%.

Material for sequencing was CD8+ T cells from PBMCs. The chain uses TRBV6-1 and TRBJ2-1, with 8 nucleotides matching TRBD1. The TCR was taken from a human donor in good health. CDR3 residues: CATGDNEQFF. In nucleotides, the CDR3 is TGTGCGACAGGGGACAATGAGCAGTTCTTC.